Detailed here is one TCR beta chain. Some clones are missing from TCRdb's copy, which holds only in-frame ones; the method was immunoSEQ multiplex PCR. The data hold some 260,000 clones, with roughly 80% observed a single time. This entry is derived from a study of blood T cell repertoires in COVID-19. The CDR3 has 12 residues. The V and J ends lost 7 bases and 4 bases respectively, with 7 bases between them. CDR1 and CDR2 from the germline V gene are WSHSY and SAAADI. This chain joins TRBV10-2 and TRBJ2-2; no clear D gene. The source of this sequence is a man in his thirties or forties with acute COVID-19. Sequenced sample: PBMCs or T cells enriched from blood (not recorded which). The CDR3 protein is CASIHSTGELFF. CDR3 nucleotide sequence: TGCGCCAGCATACACAGCACCGGGGAGCTGTTTTTT.